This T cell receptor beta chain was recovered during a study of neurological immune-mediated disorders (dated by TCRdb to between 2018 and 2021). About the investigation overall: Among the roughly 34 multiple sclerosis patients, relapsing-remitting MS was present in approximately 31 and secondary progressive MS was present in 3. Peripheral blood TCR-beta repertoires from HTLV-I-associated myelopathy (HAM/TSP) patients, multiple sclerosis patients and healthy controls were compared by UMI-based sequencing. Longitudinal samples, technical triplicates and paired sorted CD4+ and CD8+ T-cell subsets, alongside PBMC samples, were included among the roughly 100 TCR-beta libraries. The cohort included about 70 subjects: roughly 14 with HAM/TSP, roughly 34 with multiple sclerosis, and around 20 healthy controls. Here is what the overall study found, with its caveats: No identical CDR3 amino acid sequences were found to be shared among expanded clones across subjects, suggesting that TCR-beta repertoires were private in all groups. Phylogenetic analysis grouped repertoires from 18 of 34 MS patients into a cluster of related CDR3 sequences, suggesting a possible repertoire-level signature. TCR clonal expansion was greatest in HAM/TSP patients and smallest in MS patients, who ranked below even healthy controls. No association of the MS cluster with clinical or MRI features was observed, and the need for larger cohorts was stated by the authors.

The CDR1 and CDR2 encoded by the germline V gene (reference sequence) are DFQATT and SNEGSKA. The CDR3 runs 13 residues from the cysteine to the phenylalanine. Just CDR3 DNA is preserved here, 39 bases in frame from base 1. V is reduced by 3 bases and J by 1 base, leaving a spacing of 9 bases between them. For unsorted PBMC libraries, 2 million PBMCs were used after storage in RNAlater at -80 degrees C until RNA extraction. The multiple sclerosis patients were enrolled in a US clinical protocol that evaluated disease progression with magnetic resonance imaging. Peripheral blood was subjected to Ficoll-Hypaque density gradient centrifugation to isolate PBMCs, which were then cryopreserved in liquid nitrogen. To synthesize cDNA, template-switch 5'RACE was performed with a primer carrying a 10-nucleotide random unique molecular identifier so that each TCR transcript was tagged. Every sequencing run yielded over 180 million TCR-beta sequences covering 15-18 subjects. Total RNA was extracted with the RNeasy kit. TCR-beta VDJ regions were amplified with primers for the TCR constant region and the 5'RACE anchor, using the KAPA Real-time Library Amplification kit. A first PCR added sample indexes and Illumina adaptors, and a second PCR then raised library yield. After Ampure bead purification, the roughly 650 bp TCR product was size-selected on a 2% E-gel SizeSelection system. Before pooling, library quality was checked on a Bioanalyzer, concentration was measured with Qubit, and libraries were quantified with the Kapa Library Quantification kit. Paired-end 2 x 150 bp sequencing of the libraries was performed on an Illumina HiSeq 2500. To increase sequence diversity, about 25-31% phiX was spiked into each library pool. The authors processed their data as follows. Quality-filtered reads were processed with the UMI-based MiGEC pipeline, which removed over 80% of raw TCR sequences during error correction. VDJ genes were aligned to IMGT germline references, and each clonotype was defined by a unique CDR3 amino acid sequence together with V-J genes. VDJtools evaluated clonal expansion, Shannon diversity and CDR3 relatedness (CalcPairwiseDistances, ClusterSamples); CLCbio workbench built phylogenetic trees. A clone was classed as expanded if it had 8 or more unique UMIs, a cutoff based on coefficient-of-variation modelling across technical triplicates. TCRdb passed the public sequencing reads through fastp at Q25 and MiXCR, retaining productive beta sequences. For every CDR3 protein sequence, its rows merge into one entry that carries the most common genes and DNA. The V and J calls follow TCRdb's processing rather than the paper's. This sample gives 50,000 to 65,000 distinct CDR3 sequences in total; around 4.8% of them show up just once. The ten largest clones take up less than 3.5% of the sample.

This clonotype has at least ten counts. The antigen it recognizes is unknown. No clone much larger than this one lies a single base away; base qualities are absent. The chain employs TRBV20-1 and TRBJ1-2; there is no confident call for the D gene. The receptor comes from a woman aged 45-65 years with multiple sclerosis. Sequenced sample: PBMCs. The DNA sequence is TGCAGTGCTAGTTATGGATTTAACTATGGCTACACCTTC. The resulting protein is CSASYGFNYGYTF.